Here is one TCR beta chain with its context. Its binding antigen is unknown. Per-base qualities were not stored, and no clone one base away is much larger. This sample stems from a study of cytomegalovirus exposure and HLA in healthy donors (dated by TCRdb to 2016 to 2017). A note on the overall study: An earlier analysis of 587 of the donors reported approximately 260 Gb of sequence data and 117 million unique TCR beta sequences obtained from about 170 million T cells. An early release covering about 600 HLA-typed donors comprised about 300 gigabases of sequencing data and tens of millions of unique TCR sequences. The genetic ancestry cluster associated with self-reported Caucasian donors included 81% of the roughly 400 genotyped donors. The aim of the study was to test whether cataloging public T cell receptors could identify signatures of past pathogen exposure. The T cell repertoires of 550 to 850 subjects were profiled by immunosequencing and related to cytomegalovirus serostatus. In addition to the first cohort of about 650 subjects, a separate validation cohort of some 120 different subjects was used. To predict cytomegalovirus infection status, the study combined high-throughput TCR immunosequencing, statistical association of individual TCRs with disease status, and machine learning. In a later analysis, previously published TCR beta repertoires from more than 500 donors were re-analyzed and high-resolution HLA genotyping was added so that TCR occurrence patterns could be studied. The later analysis used no new phenotypic data to find candidate immune exposures, relying instead on TCR beta sequences and their occurrence across donors. An earlier analysis of around 580 of the donors used high-throughput TCR beta sequencing to judge whether each TCR beta V gene segment behaved as functional or pseudogenic. Alongside the repertoire data, information on donor age, sex, ethnicity and CMV serostatus was compiled. A later genetic analysis took genome-wide SNP genotypes for about three fifths of the 666 donors and used that subset as a discovery cohort. All discovery cohort repertoires had been generated on a single sequencing platform. Both class I and class II loci were covered by HLA typing, at four-digit resolution. Typing coverage differed by locus: A, B, C, DRB1 and DQB1 were typed in roughly 620-640 donors, DQA1 in 500 to 550, DPA1 in roughly 590, and DPB1 in 400 to 490. Roughly 5 DR-DQ haplotypes were handled as single units for association and clustering because linkage in the cohort was strong. Among almost 400 genotyped donors of the cohort, an average of about 240,000 unique TCR beta nucleotide sequences were sequenced per donor, roughly 20% of them non-productive.

Trimming costs V 1 base and J 0 bases, and their ends lie 10 bases apart. The germline V gene supplies CDR1 SNHLY and CDR2 FYNNEI. The CDR3, cysteine through phenylalanine, is 15 amino acids long. Here the CDR3 DNA is all that survives: 45 bases in frame from base 1. The cohort consisted of 666 healthy bone marrow donors. Cohort members were all nominally healthy when sampled, although unrecorded immune exposures were likely present. The donor tested CMV seropositive, placing the donor among the roughly 300 seropositive members of the cohort. Every donor gave a peripheral blood sample, and the peripheral blood mononuclear cells from that sample were used for TCR beta sequencing. Genomic DNA was extracted from the blood cell samples with the Qiagen DNeasy Blood Extraction Kit. The library was built by means of the immunoSEQ multiplex PCR assay. For the multiplex PCR, a mixture combining 60 forward primers for TCR Vbeta segments and 13 reverse primers for TCR Jbeta segments was used. The CDR3 region of rearranged TCR beta genes was amplified from genomic DNA with a multiplex PCR assay. On the Illumina HiSeq System, the amplified TCR beta libraries were sequenced as 87-base-pair reads. As for the authors' bioinformatics: In a later analysis, 77 million or so unique TCR beta chains were counted across the 500 to 850 repertoires, and about 9.9 million of these chains were shared by at least two donors. Raw reads were error-corrected and collapsed into unique sequences with a nearest-neighbor algorithm that merged closely related sequences to remove PCR and sequencing errors. To assign V, D and J gene segments, CDR3 sequences were aligned to IMGT reference sequences. For a sequence to be retained, a match of at least six nucleotides to both a V gene segment and a J gene segment was required. Rearrangements were classified as productive when the CDR3 lacked stop codons and remained in frame with V and J, and all other rearrangements were classified as non-productive. CDR3 was defined by IMGT convention, running from the second conserved V-encoded cysteine to the conserved J-encoded phenylalanine. The earlier analysis of 587 of the donors excluded sequences that lacked an unambiguous match to a single V gene segment. An earlier analysis of 587 of the donors called V segments functional above 56.7% productive rearrangements and segregating when the between-donor standard deviation exceeded 5%. To diagnose cytomegalovirus status from the catalog of TCR beta chain sequences, a statistical classification framework was built. V and J gene assignment, in a later analysis, came from comparing TCR nucleotide sequences with IMGT/GENE-DB human TR gene sequences. The TCRdist pipeline was used in a later analysis to assign CDR3 sequences and most-parsimonious VDJ recombination scenarios. In a later analysis, every TCR beta chain was defined by the combination of its CDR3 amino acid sequence and its V-gene family, and reads without a unique V-gene family were dropped. To address suspected cross-contamination and a sequencing artifact, a later analysis removed 550 to 750 highly shared, low-generation-probability nucleotide sequences. A later analysis calculated a clonal expansion index for each public chain from normalized within-repertoire ranks of inferred template counts. In a later analysis, generation probabilities were computed with a VDJ recombination model fitted to out-of-frame rearrangements, and the resulting probabilities were checked against IGoR. A later analysis scored TCR-TCR, TCR-HLA and TCR-CMV co-occurrence with hypergeometric tests, applying a repertoire-size bias correction to TCR pairs. In a later analysis, false discovery rates were estimated by permuting HLA or CMV assignments 20 times. A later analysis grouped co-occurring TCRs with DBSCAN, adding TCRdist sequence similarity when clustering within HLA-allele-positive subsets. Co-occurrence clustering excluded repertoires with fewer than 30,000 or more than 120,000 public chains, plus five with anomalous nucleotide sharing. TCRdb carries this immuneACCESS record with in-frame sequences only. Its versions omit some clonotypes, under half of them owing to an unresolved V gene in the studies checked, with the rest unexplained. V, J and clone size were drawn from that table, and D and trimming were deduced from the DNA. The sample includes about 95,000 clones, with 65% to 80% observed a single time. Over 12% of the sample lies in the top ten.

The investigation overall reported the following: In an earlier analysis of about 600 of the donors, most TCR beta V segments appeared in productive rearrangements about 87% or about 30% of the time, broadly matching IMGT annotations. For the cohort, immune exposure information was limited to CMV serostatus. Because HLA typing was unavailable for some donors at each locus, only the typed subset was used in association tests. While some public TCRs were present in many individuals, most TCR sequences turned up only very rarely across donors. Because counts were too low, seventeen rarely observed V segments, including chromosome 9 orphons, were left out of the earlier analysis of 587 of the donors. In vitro tests confirmed that a few of the cytomegalovirus-associated TCR beta chains recognize cytomegalovirus antigens. In a later analysis, HLA-associated TCR beta chains showed more clonal expansion and lower generation probabilities than non-associated chains that were equally common. The presence/absence analyses assumed that sequencing depth was roughly uniform across donors, and that assumption may not be true. At a false discovery rate of 0.05, a later analysis linked around 15,000 TCR beta sequences to specific HLA alleles. It was suggested by the authors that the approach could potentially be generalized to other disease states and immunological phenotypes. Linkage disequilibrium might explain the correlated functional status among segregating V segments, but an unknown experimental factor could not be ruled out. In a later analysis, most CMV-associated TCR beta chains were found to appear HLA-restricted, with HLA associations seemingly driven largely by CMV exposure. Cytomegalovirus status was reported to be diagnosed by the classifier with high specificity and sensitivity in both the original and validation cohorts. A group of highly shared sequence variants was considered likely to be a technical artifact of the sequencing pipeline. A further reported finding was that TCR beta sequences accurately predicted the HLA-A and HLA-B alleles for most subjects in the first cohort. Strong co-occurrence of HLA alleles, especially DR and DQ, made assigning TCR associations to individual alleles difficult. A later analysis found that TCR association rates varied across HLA loci, with DRB1 alleles showing the most associated TCRs and HLA-C alleles the fewest. The 87-base-pair reads could not distinguish some IMGT-functional V segments, including TRBV6-2 and TRBV6-3, so those segments were excluded. The study gave a list of about 170 TCR beta chains associated with cytomegalovirus. Several of the top co-occurrence clusters appeared to be linked to parvovirus B19, influenza, CMV and Epstein-Barr virus, according to a later analysis. This cohort had only TCR beta chains sequenced, and the lack of alpha or paired-chain data limited which features could be detected. A later genetic analysis reported fewer N-insertions in productive TCRs among donors in an Asian-associated ancestry cluster than the roughly 650-donor mean. V-gene and J-gene trimming of TCR beta chains was associated with a missense DCLRE1C variant in a later genetic analysis, and the association was replicated in an independent cohort.

Recombination linked TRBV2 to TRBJ2-7; confidence is insufficient to name the D gene. Specimen: PBMCs. This sequence originates from a woman between 50 and 59 years old in good health and CMV-seropositive. The CDR3: CASSEGYSSSYEQYF. The sequenced DNA: TGTGCCAGCAGTGAAGGTTACAGTAGCTCCTACGAGCAGTACTTC.